This section outlines one TCR beta chain sequence together with its context. Membership in each cohort depended on participant-reported clinical history. Donors in Cohort 3 who had recovered were those with two negative PCRs, healthcare professional clearance, or resolution of their symptoms. As processed by the authors: For nucleated cells, counts were estimated from reference gene primer amplification. Sequenced by immunoSEQ multiplex PCR; TCRdb stores in-frame clones only, minus some. D and trimming were read from the DNA, whereas the V and J calls and clone size are those reported in that table. The table records fewer than 500,000 clones, approximately 92% of them present only once. This entry is derived from a study of blood T cell repertoires in COVID-19. Turning to the study itself: COVID-19 samples collected from the United States, Italy and Spain covered acute and convalescent phases.

The material sequenced was PBMCs or T cells enriched from blood (not recorded which). This receptor was identified in a man younger than 40 who had recovered from COVID-19.

The CDR3 spells CSVSGLAGGNEQFF. The CDR3 DNA is TGCAGCGTTTCGGGTCTAGCGGGAGGTAATGAGCAGTTCTTC. The chain recombines TRBV29-1 with TRBJ2-1; 11 nucleotides agree with TRBD2. V was pared by 5 bases and J by 7 bases, with 7 bases of the junction left unmatched. This CDR3 comprises 14 residues. Looked up from germline, CDR1 is SQVTM and CDR2 is ANQGSEA.